There are a few counts of the clone carrying this T cell receptor beta chain. What it recognizes is unknown. The record originates from a study of regulatory T cells in long-lasting Graves disease. As for time point: newly diagnosed GD, antithyroid drugs for less than 3 months. TCR sequences were obtained from RNA taken from PBMCs. American Thyroid Association guidelines served as the basis for diagnosing Graves' disease. V was cut by 4 bases and J by 4 bases, with 21 bases left in between. Germline values: CDR1 MNHEY, CDR2 SVGEGT. There are 17 residues in the CDR3. Sequencing libraries for TCR beta were prepared with iRepertoire HTBI primers and Arm-PCR of CDR3 regions. TCRdb itself ran the multiplex PCR reads through MiXCR, one entry per CDR3 protein. The repertoire holds roughly 520,000 distinct CDR3 sequences, with more than 10% as singletons. General study findings and limits: Repertoires from persistent disease leaned toward TRBV28, TRBJ1-2 and TRBJ2-5. Patients with persistent Graves' had lower TCR diversity than newly diagnosed patients.

The data also belong to a second study, concerning T cells in Graves' hyperthyroidism and ophthalmopathy. From that paper: For Graves' hyperthyroidism to be stable, ophthalmopathy could not progress within 18 months.

Sequencing was performed on peripheral blood mononuclear cells (PBMCs), taken at new diagnosis, from a patient treated with antithyroid drugs. This chain joins TRBV6-2 or TRBV6-3 and TRBJ2-3; D may match TRBD1 or TRBD2 (5 bases each). This clonotype was sampled from a woman aged 25 to 39 with Graves disease. CDR3 sequence: CASSSLRGWTASDTQYF. CDR3 DNA: TGTGCCAGCAGTTCCCTTAGGGGATGGACTGCATCAGATACGCAGTATTTT.